The 15 T cell receptor beta chains given below trace back to one sample, sequenced in a study of T cell responses to AZD1222 COVID-19 vaccine. Here immunoSEQ multiplex PCR was the method, and the copy in TCRdb shows in-frame clones only, minus some. The sample has 90,000 to 120,000 clones; over 85% are singletons. This sample comprised peripheral blood, obtained on day 0 of AZD1222 vaccination. These receptors originate from an adult in good health.

The chain combines TRBV7-9 with TRBJ1-4; D may be TRBD1 (5 bases). V was clipped by 5 bases and J by 3 bases, with 13 bases between them. The germline gives CDR1 SEHNR, CDR2 FQNEAQ (reference sequence). The CDR3 loop spans 15 amino acids. The CDR3 nucleotides read TGTGCCAGCAGCGATATGGGACGATCTAATGAAAAACTGTTTTTT. This gives the protein CASSDMGRSNEKLFF.

The CDR3 bases are TGTGCCAGCAGCGTAGGGGAAATAGCACAGGGAGACTATGGCTACACCTTC. Its protein product is CASSVGEIAQGDYGYTF. The chain links TRBV9 to TRBJ1-2, with D possibly being TRBD1 (6 bases). V lost 0 bases to trimming and J lost 3 bases, with 18 bases between them. Germline loops: CDR1 SGDLS, CDR2 YYNGEE. The CDR3 runs 17 residues.

The table lists this clone with a count of one. This chain links TRBV19 with TRBJ1-1; D not resolved. Trimming removed 2 bases at V and 5 bases at J, with 6 bases between. Germline assignment: CDR1 LNHDA and CDR2 SQIVND (reference sequence). The CDR3 has 12 residues. CDR3 DNA sequence: TGTGCCAGTAGTATACGTGAAACTGAAGCTTTCTTT. This sequence encodes CASSIRETEAFF. Looking up the rest from reference TRBV19 and TRBJ1-1 gives the full variable domain: DGGITQSPKYLFRKEGQNVTLSCEQNLNHDAMYWYRQDPGQGLRLIYYSQIVNDFQKGDIAEGYSVSREKKESFPLTVTSAQKNPTAFYLCASSIRETEAFFGQGTRLTVV.

This chain links TRBV30 with TRBJ2-7; D is ambiguous. In germline, CDR1 is GTSNPN, CDR2 SVGIG (reference sequence). Trimming took off 2 bases at V and 2 bases at J, with 10 bases between the two ends. The length of the CDR3 is 13 residues. This chain's CDR3 is CAWSNSLAYEQYF. CDR3 bases: TGTGCCTGGAGTAACAGCCTCGCCTACGAGCAGTACTTC.

This chain uses TRBV4-3 with TRBJ1-4; D gene ambiguous. The CDR3 runs 15 residues. Germline V gene data show CDR1 as LGHNA and CDR2 as YSLEER. V lost 0 bases and J 0 bases, leaving 5 bases between the germline ends. CDR3 DNA: TGCGCCAGCAGCCAAGATGGGTCAACTAATGAAAAACTGTTTTTT. Translated: CASSQDGSTNEKLFF.

The chain links TRBV30 to TRBJ1-2; D gene uncertain. V was cut by 2 bases and J by 4 bases, with 8 bases left in between. The CDR3 spans 12 residues. Looked up from germline, CDR1 is GTSNPN and CDR2 is SVGIG (reference sequence). The CDR3 DNA sequence: TGTGCCTGGAGTTCTGGCGGCTATGGCTACACCTTC. It codes for CAWSSGGYGYTF. Full variable domain (missing parts from reference TRBV30 and TRBJ1-2): SQTIHQWPATLVQPVGSPLSLECTVEGTSNPNLYWYRQAAGRGLQLLFYSVGIGQISSEVPQNLSASRPQDRQFILSSKKLLLSDSGFYLCAWSSGGYGYTFGSGTRLTVV.

The genes are TRBV12-3 or TRBV12-4 and TRBJ2-2, with D unresolved. This CDR3 comprises 12 residues. The V end lost 6 bases, the J end lost 4 bases, and 6 bases lay between the germline ends. CDR3 in DNA: TGTGCCAGCAGAGGGTCCACCGGGGAGCTGTTTTTT. Protein product: CASRGSTGELFF.

The J gene is TRBJ1-2, the V gene TRBV5-6; TRBD1 matches at 7 bases. Germline trimming cut 4 bases from V and 8 bases from J; bases unmatched to any gene: 8. Per germline, CDR1 SGHDT and CDR2 YYEEEE. There are 13 residues in the CDR3. In DNA, the CDR3 is TGTGCCAGCAGCCCGACAGGGTTTTCGGGCTACACCTTC. Amino acids: CASSPTGFSGYTF.

The chain joins TRBV5-1 to TRBJ1-3, with D possibly matching TRBD1 (5 bases). Trimming left V 0 bases short and J 2 bases short, with 6 bases between. CDR1 is SGHRS, CDR2 YFSETQ, per germline. The CDR3 is 14 amino acids. The CDR3 loop reads CASSLGQTGNTIYF. CDR3 DNA: TGCGCCAGCAGCTTGGGACAGACTGGAAACACCATATATTTT. The full variable domain, with the rest looked up from reference TRBV5-1 and TRBJ1-3, is KAGVTQTPRYLIKTRGQQVTLSCSPISGHRSVSWYQQTPGQGLQFLFEYFSETQRNKGNFPGRFSGRQFSNSRSEMNVSTLELGDSALYLCASSLGQTGNTIYFGEGSWLTVV.

J is TRBJ1-1 and V is TRBV14, with D hard to call. The V gene's germline CDR1 is SGHDN and CDR2 FVKESK. CDR3 size: 15 residues. The germline V and J ends were trimmed by 4 bases and 4 bases, with 16 bases remaining between them. The CDR3, as DNA: TGTGCCAGCAGCCCATTGCGGTCGAAGGGCACTGAAGCTTTCTTT. It is translated as CASSPLRSKGTEAFF.

The chain has TRBV19 and TRBJ1-1; 7 bases agree with TRBD1. The CDR3 covers 13 residues. The V and J ends lost 1 base and 9 bases, in that order; junction bases with no gene match: 5. Germline CDR1 is LNHDA and CDR2 is SQIVND (reference sequence). CDR3 DNA sequence: TGTGCCAGTAGTATAGGCCCAGGGGGGCAAGCTTTCTTT. This gives the protein CASSIGPGGQAFF.

The rearrangement joins TRBV7-3 to TRBJ1-5; no clear D. Germline values: CDR1 SGHTA, CDR2 FQGTGA. Trimming stripped 5 bases from V and 7 bases from J, with 21 bases between. The CDR3 contains 16 residues. The CDR3 DNA reads as TGTGCCAGCAGCCCGAACATAGTGGAGGGAAGACAGCCCCAGCATTTT. Encoded protein: CASSPNIVEGRQPQHF.

The chain couples TRBV27 to TRBJ2-5; maybe TRBD2 (5 bases). This CDR3 spans 13 amino acids. Trimming left V 3 bases short and J 5 bases short, with 10 bases between. Per the germline V gene, CDR1 is MNHEY and CDR2 is SMNVEV (reference sequence). The CDR3 loop is CASSFRSGETQYF. The DNA of the CDR3 is TGTGCCAGCAGTTTTAGGAGCGGTGAGACCCAGTACTTC.

For the CDR3, the DNA is TGTGCCAGTGAGGGCCCAGGGACGGGCGAGCAGTACTTC. Amino acid sequence: CASEGPGTGEQYF. V is TRBV28 and J is TRBJ2-7; D assignment may be TRBD1 or TRBD2 (5 bases each). V shed 9 bases and J shed 6 bases, with 18 bases lying between them. Germline V gene sequence: CDR1 MDHEN, CDR2 SYDVKM. The CDR3 sequence is 13 residues long.

The sample holds one count of this clone. The chain joins TRBV5-6 to TRBJ1-5; the match to TRBD1 covers 8 bases. The CDR3 length is 14 residues. Germline loops: CDR1 SGHDT, CDR2 YYEEEE. V was pared by 4 bases and J by 7 bases, with 7 bases of the junction left unmatched. This chain's CDR3 is CASSILQGGQPQHF. CDR3 coding DNA: TGTGCCAGCAGCATCTTACAGGGGGGACAGCCCCAGCATTTT.